Below, 17 T cell receptor beta chains from the same sample are listed, as sequenced in a study of T cells in Graves' hyperthyroidism and ophthalmopathy. TCR beta CDR3 regions were amplified from RNA transcripts. HTBI primers were employed in a first-round RT-PCR of the TCR CDR3. TCRdb re-called the multiplex PCR reads with MiXCR, one entry per CDR3 protein. Of nearly 600,000 distinct CDR3 sequences in the sample, 13% to 15% were seen once. The sequencing input was blood. Source of these receptors: a woman aged 18-29 years with Graves' ophthalmopathy.

The chain combines TRBV19 with TRBJ1-1; tentative D call: TRBD1 (5 bases). This CDR3 has 16 residues. Trimming removed 5 bases at V and 0 bases at J, with 16 bases between. Germline V CDR1 and CDR2: LNHDA, SQIVND (reference sequence). DNA of the CDR3: TGTGCCAGTAGTTACCGGGGCCAGAGAATGAACACTGAAGCTTTCTTT. It specifies CASSYRGQRMNTEAFF.

There are many counts of this clonotype. The genes are TRBV19 and TRBJ1-1; TRBD1 is a possible D gene (5 bases). Trimming stripped 6 bases from V and 2 bases from J, with 22 bases between. Germline V gene data show CDR1 as LNHDA and CDR2 as SQIVND (reference sequence). The CDR3 is 17 residues long. The CDR3 nucleotides read TGTGCCAGTAGAAATATCGGGACCGAGGGGAGAAACACTGAAGCTTTCTTT. Translation gives CASRNIGTEGRNTEAFF.

This clonotype has a handful of counts. V gene TRBV25-1 combines with J gene TRBJ2-7, with D unclear. The CDR3 covers 12 residues. The germline V and J ends were trimmed by 6 bases and 2 bases, with 8 bases remaining between them. Per germline, CDR1 MGHDK and CDR2 SYGVNS. CDR3 nucleotide sequence: TGTGCCAGCAGCCTAAAACCCTACGAGCAGTACTTC. Amino acid sequence: CASSLKPYEQYF.

The table lists this clonotype with many counts. The V call is TRBV5-5, the J call TRBJ2-5, with D possibly TRBD1 on 5 matching bases. The CDR3 spans 14 residues. V was clipped by 0 bases and J by 0 bases, with 6 bases between them. Germline V gives CDR1 SGHKS, CDR2 YYEKEE (reference sequence). The DNA for the CDR3 is TGTGCCAGCAGCTTGGAGGGGTACCAAGAGACCCAGTACTTC. This codes for CASSLEGYQETQYF. Complete variable domain (other parts from reference TRBV5-5 and TRBJ2-5): DAGVTQSPTHLIKTRGQQVTLRCSPISGHKSVSWYQQVLGQGPQFIFQYYEKEERGRGNFPDRFSARQFPNYSSELNVNALLLGDSALYLCASSLEGYQETQYFGPGTRLLVL.

This clonotype was recorded many times. CDR3: CASSPRGGYEQYF. The CDR3 nucleotides are TGTGCCAGCAGCCCCCGGGGGGGCTACGAGCAGTACTTC. The V call is TRBV7-2, the J call TRBJ2-7, with 8 positions matching TRBD2. Looked up from germline, CDR1 is SGHTA and CDR2 is FQGNSA. The ends lost 5 bases at V and 3 bases at J; junction bases unmatched: 3. This CDR3 spans 13 amino acids.

This clonotype occurred a few times. This chain joins TRBV5-4 and TRBJ1-4; 7 nucleotides align to TRBD1. Germline V gene data show CDR1 as SGHNT and CDR2 as YYREEE (reference sequence). After removal of 1 base from V and 8 bases from J, the junction contained 8 bases not matched to a gene. This CDR3 region has 15 residues. The CDR3 region is CASSLPNRGREKLFF. CDR3 in DNA: TGTGCCAGCAGCTTGCCGAACAGGGGTAGAGAAAAACTGTTTTTT. Full variable domain (remainder filled in from reference TRBV5-4 and TRBJ1-4): ETGVTQSPTHLIKTRGQQVTLRCSSQSGHNTVSWYQQALGQGPQFIFQYYREEENGRGNFPPRFSGLQFPNYSSELNVNALELDDSALYLCASSLPNRGREKLFFGSGTQLSVL.

A few counts support this clonotype. The rearrangement joins TRBV19 to TRBJ2-3, with D maybe TRBD1 (6 bases). V shed 0 bases and J shed 3 bases, with 10 bases lying between them. Germline CDR1 LNHDA, CDR2 SQIVND (reference sequence). There are 15 residues in the CDR3. The CDR3 reads CASSIDRTETDTQYF. The DNA for the CDR3 is TGTGCCAGTAGTATAGATCGGACAGAAACAGATACGCAGTATTTT.

The rearrangement links TRBV20-1 to TRBJ2-3; TRBD2 matches 8 bases. The CDR3 runs to 13 residues. The germline V gene encodes CDR1 DFQATT and CDR2 SNEGSKA (reference sequence). Trimming at V came to 0 bases and at J to 11 bases, leaving 7 bases not matched to a gene. The CDR3 spells CSARDPLAGRQYF. The DNA of the CDR3 is TGCAGTGCTAGAGATCCGCTAGCGGGCCGGCAGTATTTT.

This clonotype was detected ten times or more. The chain is built from TRBV12-3 or TRBV12-4 and TRBJ2-5, with D hard to call. Trimming cost V 3 bases and J 0 bases, with 5 bases left between them. The CDR3 spans 13 residues. The CDR3 loop is CASSFQNQETQYF. The DNA of the CDR3 is TGTGCCAGCAGTTTCCAGAACCAAGAGACCCAGTACTTC.

This clonotype occurred many times. The chain recombines TRBV7-2 with TRBJ2-7; 14 bases match TRBD2. The J segment lost 6 bases and the V segment lost 6 bases, leaving 7 bases of the junction unmatched. The CDR3 has 15 residues. The germline V gene encodes CDR1 SGHTA and CDR2 FQGNSA. The CDR3 bases are TGTGCCAGCAGTATGGGACTAGCGGGAGTAGGCGAGCAGTACTTC. This translates into CASSMGLAGVGEQYF.

Ten or more counts support this clonotype. DNA of the CDR3: TGTGCCACCGCGAACCGGATGGGAGTTGGAGAGACCCAGTACTTC. Protein product: CATANRMGVGETQYF. This rearrangement joins TRBV3-1 to TRBJ2-5, with a tentative D call TRBD2 (5 bases). Deletions cut 10 bases from V and 4 bases from J, with 22 bases between. This CDR3 is built from 15 residues. Per the germline V gene, CDR1 is LGHDT and CDR2 is YNNKEL (reference sequence).

J is TRBJ2-2 and V is TRBV7-9; D possibly matches TRBD1 or TRBD2 (6 bases each). Germline CDR1 and CDR2: SEHNR and FQNEAQ (reference sequence). V was pared by 7 bases and J by 1 base, with 13 bases between. This CDR3 region has 15 residues. CDR3 coding DNA: TGTGCCAGCAACGAGGGGGGCTTGAACACCGGGGAGCTGTTTTTT. Amino acids: CASNEGGLNTGELFF.

The chain is built from TRBV20-1 and TRBJ2-3, with TRBD2 as a possible D gene (5 bases). CDR3 length equals 16 residues. V was shortened by 0 bases and J by 0 bases, with 13 bases between the two germline ends. From germline, CDR1 is DFQATT and CDR2 SNEGSKA (reference sequence). This chain's CDR3 is CSAREGLAASTDTQYF. The CDR3 nucleotides are TGCAGTGCTAGAGAGGGCCTAGCAGCTAGCACAGATACGCAGTATTTT.

The V gene is TRBV27, the J gene TRBJ2-5; TRBD2 might be the D (6 bases). The germline gives CDR1 MNHEY, CDR2 SMNVEV (reference sequence). The CDR3 extends over 15 amino acids. The V end was cut by 4 bases, the J end by 0 bases, with 12 bases between. CDR3 nucleotides: TGTGCCAGCAGTTCCGACCGGGACTACCAAGAGACCCAGTACTTC. As protein: CASSSDRDYQETQYF.

A note on this clonotype: The junction departs from germline at one end; a sequencing error may be responsible. The chain uses TRBV7-7 and TRBJ2-5, with D possibly being TRBD1 or TRBD2 (6 bases each). Germline CDR1 reads SSHAT; CDR2 reads FNYEAQ (reference sequence). The CDR3 runs to 14 residues. The CDR3 DNA sequence: TGTGCTAGCAGCTTTCCGGGGGCCCAAGAGACCCAGTACTTC. Its translation: CASSFPGAQETQYF.

This clonotype showed up many times. The chain links TRBV29-1 to TRBJ1-1; the D is unclear. The CDR3 contains 14 residues. The V and J ends lost 7 bases and 0 bases respectively, with 15 bases between them. Germline V gene lookup returns CDR1 SQVTM and CDR2 ANQGSEA. CDR3 sequence reads: CSAHRPGLNTEAFF. CDR3 in DNA: TGCAGCGCCCACCGTCCCGGGCTGAACACTGAAGCTTTCTTT.

The sample holds one count of this clonotype. The J gene is TRBJ2-7, the V gene TRBV6-1, with 11 positions matching TRBD2. The J segment lost 5 bases and the V segment lost 2 bases, leaving 5 bases of the junction unmatched. The germline gives CDR1 MNHNS, CDR2 SASEGT. The CDR3 consists of 15 residues. DNA of the CDR3: TGTGCCAGCAGTGAAAGGGGACTAGCGGCTGACGAGCAGTACTTC. Translating gives CASSERGLAADEQYF.